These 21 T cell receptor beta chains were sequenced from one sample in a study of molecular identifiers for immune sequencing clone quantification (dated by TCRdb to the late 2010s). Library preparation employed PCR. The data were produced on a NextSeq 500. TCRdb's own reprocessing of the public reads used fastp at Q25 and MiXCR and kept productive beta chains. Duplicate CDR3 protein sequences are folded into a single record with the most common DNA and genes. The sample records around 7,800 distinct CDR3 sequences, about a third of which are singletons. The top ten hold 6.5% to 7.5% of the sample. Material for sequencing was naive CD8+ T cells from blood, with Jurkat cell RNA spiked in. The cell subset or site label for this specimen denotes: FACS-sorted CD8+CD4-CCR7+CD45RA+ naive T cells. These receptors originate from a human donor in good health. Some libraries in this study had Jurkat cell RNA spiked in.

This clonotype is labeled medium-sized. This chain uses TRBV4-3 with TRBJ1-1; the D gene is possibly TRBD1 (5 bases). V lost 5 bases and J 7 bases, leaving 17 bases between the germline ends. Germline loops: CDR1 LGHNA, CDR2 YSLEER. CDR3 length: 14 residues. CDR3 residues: CASSTRGGIGEAFF. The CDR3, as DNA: TGCGCCAGCAGCACCCGGGGCGGGATAGGTGAAGCTTTCTTT.

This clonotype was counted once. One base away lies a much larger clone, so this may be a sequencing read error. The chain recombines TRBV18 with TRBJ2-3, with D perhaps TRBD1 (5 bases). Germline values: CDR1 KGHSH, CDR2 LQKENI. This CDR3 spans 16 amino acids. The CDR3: CASSPSTALSTDTQNF. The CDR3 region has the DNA TGTGCCAGCTCACCGTCGACAGCCCTAAGCACAGATACGCAGAATTTT.

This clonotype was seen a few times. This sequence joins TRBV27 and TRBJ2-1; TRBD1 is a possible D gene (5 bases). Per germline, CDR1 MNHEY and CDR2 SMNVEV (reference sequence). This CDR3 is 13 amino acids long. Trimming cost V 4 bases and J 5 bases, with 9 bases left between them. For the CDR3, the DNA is TGTGCCAGCAGTTCGACAGAAAACAATGAGCAGTTCTTC. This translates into CASSSTENNEQFF.

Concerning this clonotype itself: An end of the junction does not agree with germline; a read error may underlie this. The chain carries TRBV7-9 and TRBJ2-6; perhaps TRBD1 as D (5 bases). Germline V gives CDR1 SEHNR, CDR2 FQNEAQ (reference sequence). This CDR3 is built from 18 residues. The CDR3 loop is CASSLGLLGPSGANGLTF. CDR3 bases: TGTGCCAGCAGCTTAGGGCTCTTAGGTCCATCTGGGGCCAACGGCCTGACTTTC.

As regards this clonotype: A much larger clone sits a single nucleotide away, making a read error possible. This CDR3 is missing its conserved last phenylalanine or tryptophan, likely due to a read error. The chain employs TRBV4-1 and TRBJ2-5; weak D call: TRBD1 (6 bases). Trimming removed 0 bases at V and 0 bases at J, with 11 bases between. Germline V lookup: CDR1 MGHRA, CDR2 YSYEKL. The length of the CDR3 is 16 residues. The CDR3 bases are TGCGCCAGCAGCCAAGAAGCCAGGGGCCACCAAGAGACCCAGTACCTC. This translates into CASSQEARGHQETQYL.

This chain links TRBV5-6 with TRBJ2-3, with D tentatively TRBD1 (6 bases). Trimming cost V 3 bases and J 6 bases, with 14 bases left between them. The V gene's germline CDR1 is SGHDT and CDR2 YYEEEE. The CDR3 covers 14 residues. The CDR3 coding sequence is TGTGCCAGCAGCTCCCGGGACAAGAAGGATACGCAGTATTTT. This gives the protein CASSSRDKKDTQYF.

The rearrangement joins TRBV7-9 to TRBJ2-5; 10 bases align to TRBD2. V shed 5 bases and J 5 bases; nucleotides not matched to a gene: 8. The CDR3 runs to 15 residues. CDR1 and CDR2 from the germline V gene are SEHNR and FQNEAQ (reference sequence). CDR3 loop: CASSVGLAGVETQYF. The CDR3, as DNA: TGTGCCAGCAGCGTAGGCCTAGCGGGAGTTGAGACCCAGTACTTC.

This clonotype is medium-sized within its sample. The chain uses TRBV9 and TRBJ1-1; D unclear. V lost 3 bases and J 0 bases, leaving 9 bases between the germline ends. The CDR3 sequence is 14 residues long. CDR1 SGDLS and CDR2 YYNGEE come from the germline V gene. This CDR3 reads CASSADAVNTEAFF. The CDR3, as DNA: TGTGCCAGCAGCGCAGATGCCGTGAACACTGAAGCTTTCTTT. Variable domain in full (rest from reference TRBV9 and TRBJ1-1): DSGVTQTPKHLITATGQRVTLRCSPRSGDLSVYWYQQSLDQGLQFLIQYYNGEERAKGNILERFSAQQFPDLHSELNLSSLELGDSALYFCASSADAVNTEAFFGQGTRLTVV.

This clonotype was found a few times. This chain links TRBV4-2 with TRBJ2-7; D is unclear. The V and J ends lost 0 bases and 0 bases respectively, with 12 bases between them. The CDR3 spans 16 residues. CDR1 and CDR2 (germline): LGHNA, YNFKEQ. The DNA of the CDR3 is TGTGCCAGCAGCCAAGATTTGGATATTAGCTCCTACGAGCAGTACTTC. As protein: CASSQDLDISSYEQYF.

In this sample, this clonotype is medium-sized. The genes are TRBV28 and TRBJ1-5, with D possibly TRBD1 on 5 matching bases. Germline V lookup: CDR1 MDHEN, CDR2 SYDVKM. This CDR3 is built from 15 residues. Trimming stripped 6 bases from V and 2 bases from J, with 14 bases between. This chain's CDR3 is CASSRGPGGNQPQHF. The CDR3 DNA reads TGTGCCAGCAGCCGAGGCCCGGGGGGCAATCAGCCCCAGCATTTT.

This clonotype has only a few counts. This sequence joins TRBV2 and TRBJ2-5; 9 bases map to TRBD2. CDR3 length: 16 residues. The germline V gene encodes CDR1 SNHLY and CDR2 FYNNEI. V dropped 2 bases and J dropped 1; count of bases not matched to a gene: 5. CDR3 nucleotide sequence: TGTGCCAGCAGTGAACCCCTAGCGGGGACCCAAGAGACCCAGTACTTC. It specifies CASSEPLAGTQETQYF.

The DNA of the CDR3 is TGTGCCAGCAGACAAAAGAACAGGGATGAAGCTTTCTTT. It is translated as CASRQKNRDEAFF. This sequence joins TRBV7-2 and TRBJ1-1; D is perhaps TRBD1 (6 bases). CDR3 size: 13 residues. V lost 6 bases and J lost 7, with 15 bases in between. Germline V gene lookup returns CDR1 SGHTA and CDR2 FQGNSA.

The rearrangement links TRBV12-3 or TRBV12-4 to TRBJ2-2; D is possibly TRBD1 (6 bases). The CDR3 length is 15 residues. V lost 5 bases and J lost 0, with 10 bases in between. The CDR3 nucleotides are TGTGCCAGCAGTCCGGACAGTACGAACACCGGGGAGCTGTTTTTT. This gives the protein CASSPDSTNTGELFF.

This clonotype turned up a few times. The CDR3 region has the DNA TGTGCCAGCAGTTTGGAGCGGCCGTCCTACAATGAGCAGTTCTTC. This translates into CASSLERPSYNEQFF. The J gene is TRBJ2-1, the V gene TRBV27, with TRBD2 as a possible D gene (5 bases). V dropped 3 bases and J dropped 1 base, with 10 bases sitting between them. Germline CDR1 reads MNHEY; CDR2 reads SMNVEV (reference sequence). CDR3 length: 15 residues.

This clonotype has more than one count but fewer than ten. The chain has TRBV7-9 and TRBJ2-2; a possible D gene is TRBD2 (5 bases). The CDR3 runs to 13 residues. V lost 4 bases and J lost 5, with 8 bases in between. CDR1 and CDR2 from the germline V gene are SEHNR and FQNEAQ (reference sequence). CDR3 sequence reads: CASSSGGTGELFF. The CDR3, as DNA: TGTGCCAGCAGCTCTGGCGGGACCGGGGAGCTGTTTTTT.

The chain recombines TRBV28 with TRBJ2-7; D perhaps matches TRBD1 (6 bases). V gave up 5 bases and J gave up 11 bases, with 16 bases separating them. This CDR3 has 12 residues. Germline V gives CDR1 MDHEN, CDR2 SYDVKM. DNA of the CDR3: TGTGCCAGCAGTACATTAACCGGGACAAAGTACTTC. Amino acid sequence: CASSTLTGTKYF.

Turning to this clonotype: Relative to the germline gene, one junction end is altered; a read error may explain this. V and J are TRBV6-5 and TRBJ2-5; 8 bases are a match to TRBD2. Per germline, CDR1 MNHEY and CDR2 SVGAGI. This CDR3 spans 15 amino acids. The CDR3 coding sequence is TGTGCCAGCCACCACACGTATAGCGGGATAGAGCCCCAGTACTTC. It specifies CASHHTYSGIEPQYF.

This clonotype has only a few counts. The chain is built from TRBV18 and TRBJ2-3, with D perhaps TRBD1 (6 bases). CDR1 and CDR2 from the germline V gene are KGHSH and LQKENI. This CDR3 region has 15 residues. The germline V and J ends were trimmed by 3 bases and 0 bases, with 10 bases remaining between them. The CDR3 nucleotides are TGTGCCAGCTCACCTGCGGACAGAAGCACAGATACGCAGTATTTT. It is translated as CASSPADRSTDTQYF.

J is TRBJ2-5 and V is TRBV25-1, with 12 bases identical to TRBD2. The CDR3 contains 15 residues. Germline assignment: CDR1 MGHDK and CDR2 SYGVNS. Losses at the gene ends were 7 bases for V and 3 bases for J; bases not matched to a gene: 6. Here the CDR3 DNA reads TGTGCCAGCAATACCCTAGCGGGAGGGGAAGAGACCCAGTACTTC. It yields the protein CASNTLAGGEETQYF.

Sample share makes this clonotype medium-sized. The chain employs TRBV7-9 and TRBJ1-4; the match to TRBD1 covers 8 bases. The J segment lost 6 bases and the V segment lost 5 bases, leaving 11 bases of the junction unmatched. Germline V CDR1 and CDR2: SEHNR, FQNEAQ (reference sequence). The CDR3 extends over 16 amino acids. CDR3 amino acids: CASSRFRQGRDEKLFF. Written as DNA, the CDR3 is TGTGCCAGCAGCAGGTTCCGACAGGGGAGGGATGAAAAACTGTTTTTT.

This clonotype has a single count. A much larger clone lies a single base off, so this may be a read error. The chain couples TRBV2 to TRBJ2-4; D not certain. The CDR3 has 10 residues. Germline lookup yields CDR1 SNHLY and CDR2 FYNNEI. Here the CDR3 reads CACSGLIQYF. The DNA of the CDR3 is TGTGCCTGCAGTGGTCTAATTCAGTACTTC.